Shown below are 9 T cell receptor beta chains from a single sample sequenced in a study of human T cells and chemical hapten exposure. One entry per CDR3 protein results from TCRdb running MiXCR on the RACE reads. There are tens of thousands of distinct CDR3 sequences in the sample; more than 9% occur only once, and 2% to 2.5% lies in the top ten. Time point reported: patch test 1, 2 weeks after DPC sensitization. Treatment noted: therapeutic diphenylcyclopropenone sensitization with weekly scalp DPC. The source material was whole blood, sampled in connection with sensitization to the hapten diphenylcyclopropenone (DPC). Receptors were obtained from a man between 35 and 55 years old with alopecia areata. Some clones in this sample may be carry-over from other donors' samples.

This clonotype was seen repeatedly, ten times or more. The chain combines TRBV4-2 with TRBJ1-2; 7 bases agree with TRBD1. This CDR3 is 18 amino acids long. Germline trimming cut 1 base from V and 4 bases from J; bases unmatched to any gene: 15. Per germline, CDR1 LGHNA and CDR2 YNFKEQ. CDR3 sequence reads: CASSQAAGQASRGYGYTF. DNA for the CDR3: TGTGCCAGCAGCCAAGCAGCAGGACAGGCATCTAGGGGCTATGGCTACACCTTC.

The CDR3 spells CASSPDRGRTGELFF. The CDR3 DNA reads TGTGCCAGCAGTCCGGACAGGGGGCGCACCGGGGAGCTGTTTTTT. The V gene is TRBV12-3 or TRBV12-4, the J gene TRBJ2-2, with 11 bases identical to TRBD1. CDR3 length: 15 residues. V lost 5 bases, J lost 4 bases, and 3 bases stayed unmatched.

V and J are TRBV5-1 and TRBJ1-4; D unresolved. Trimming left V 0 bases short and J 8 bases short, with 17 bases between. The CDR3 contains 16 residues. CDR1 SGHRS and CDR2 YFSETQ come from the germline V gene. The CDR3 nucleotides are TGCGCCAGCAGCTTGGGTCAACGAGCGACGGGCGAAAAACTGTTTTTT. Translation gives CASSLGQRATGEKLFF.

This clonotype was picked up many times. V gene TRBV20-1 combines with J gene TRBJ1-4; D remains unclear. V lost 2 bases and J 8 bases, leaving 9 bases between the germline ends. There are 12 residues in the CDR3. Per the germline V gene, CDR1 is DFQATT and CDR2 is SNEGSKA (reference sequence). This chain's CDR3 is CSARQSVEKLFF. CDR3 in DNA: TGCAGTGCTAGACAGTCGGTCGAAAAACTGTTTTTT.

Written as DNA, the CDR3 is TGTGCCAGCAGATCAGAGAACTACGAGCAGTACTTC. Its protein product is CASRSENYEQYF. The chain recombines TRBV6-2 or TRBV6-3 with TRBJ2-7; D is unresolved. This CDR3 region has 12 residues. Trimming removed 6 bases from V and 3 bases from J, with 9 bases in between. The germline V gene encodes CDR1 MNHEY and CDR2 SVGEGT.

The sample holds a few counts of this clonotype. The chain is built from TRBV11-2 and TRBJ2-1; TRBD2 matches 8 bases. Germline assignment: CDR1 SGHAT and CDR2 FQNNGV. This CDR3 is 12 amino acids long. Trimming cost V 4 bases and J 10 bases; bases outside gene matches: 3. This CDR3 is CASSSGGAEQFF. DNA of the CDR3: TGTGCCAGCAGCTCGGGGGGGGCGGAGCAGTTCTTC.

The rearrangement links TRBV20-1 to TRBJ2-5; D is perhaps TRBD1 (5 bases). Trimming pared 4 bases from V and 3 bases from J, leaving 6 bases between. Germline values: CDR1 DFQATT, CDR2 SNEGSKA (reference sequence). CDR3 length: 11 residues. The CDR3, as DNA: TGCAGTGCTACAGGGAAAGAGACCCAGTACTTC. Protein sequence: CSATGKETQYF.

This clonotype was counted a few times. The CDR3 region is CASGTGALNTEAFF. In DNA, the CDR3 is TGTGCCAGCGGGACAGGGGCCTTGAACACTGAAGCTTTCTTT. The V gene is TRBV28, the J gene TRBJ1-1, with 10 bases aligning to TRBD1. The CDR3 has 14 amino acids. Losses at the gene ends were 8 bases for V and 0 bases for J; bases not matched to a gene: 3. The germline gives CDR1 MDHEN, CDR2 SYDVKM.

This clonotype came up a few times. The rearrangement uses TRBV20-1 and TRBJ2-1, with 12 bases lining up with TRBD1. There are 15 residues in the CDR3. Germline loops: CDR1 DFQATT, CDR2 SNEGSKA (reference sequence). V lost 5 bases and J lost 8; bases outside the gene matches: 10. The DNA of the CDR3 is TGCAGTGCTTTACCGGGACAGGGGGCAAGCGATGAGCAGTTCTTC. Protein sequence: CSALPGQGASDEQFF.